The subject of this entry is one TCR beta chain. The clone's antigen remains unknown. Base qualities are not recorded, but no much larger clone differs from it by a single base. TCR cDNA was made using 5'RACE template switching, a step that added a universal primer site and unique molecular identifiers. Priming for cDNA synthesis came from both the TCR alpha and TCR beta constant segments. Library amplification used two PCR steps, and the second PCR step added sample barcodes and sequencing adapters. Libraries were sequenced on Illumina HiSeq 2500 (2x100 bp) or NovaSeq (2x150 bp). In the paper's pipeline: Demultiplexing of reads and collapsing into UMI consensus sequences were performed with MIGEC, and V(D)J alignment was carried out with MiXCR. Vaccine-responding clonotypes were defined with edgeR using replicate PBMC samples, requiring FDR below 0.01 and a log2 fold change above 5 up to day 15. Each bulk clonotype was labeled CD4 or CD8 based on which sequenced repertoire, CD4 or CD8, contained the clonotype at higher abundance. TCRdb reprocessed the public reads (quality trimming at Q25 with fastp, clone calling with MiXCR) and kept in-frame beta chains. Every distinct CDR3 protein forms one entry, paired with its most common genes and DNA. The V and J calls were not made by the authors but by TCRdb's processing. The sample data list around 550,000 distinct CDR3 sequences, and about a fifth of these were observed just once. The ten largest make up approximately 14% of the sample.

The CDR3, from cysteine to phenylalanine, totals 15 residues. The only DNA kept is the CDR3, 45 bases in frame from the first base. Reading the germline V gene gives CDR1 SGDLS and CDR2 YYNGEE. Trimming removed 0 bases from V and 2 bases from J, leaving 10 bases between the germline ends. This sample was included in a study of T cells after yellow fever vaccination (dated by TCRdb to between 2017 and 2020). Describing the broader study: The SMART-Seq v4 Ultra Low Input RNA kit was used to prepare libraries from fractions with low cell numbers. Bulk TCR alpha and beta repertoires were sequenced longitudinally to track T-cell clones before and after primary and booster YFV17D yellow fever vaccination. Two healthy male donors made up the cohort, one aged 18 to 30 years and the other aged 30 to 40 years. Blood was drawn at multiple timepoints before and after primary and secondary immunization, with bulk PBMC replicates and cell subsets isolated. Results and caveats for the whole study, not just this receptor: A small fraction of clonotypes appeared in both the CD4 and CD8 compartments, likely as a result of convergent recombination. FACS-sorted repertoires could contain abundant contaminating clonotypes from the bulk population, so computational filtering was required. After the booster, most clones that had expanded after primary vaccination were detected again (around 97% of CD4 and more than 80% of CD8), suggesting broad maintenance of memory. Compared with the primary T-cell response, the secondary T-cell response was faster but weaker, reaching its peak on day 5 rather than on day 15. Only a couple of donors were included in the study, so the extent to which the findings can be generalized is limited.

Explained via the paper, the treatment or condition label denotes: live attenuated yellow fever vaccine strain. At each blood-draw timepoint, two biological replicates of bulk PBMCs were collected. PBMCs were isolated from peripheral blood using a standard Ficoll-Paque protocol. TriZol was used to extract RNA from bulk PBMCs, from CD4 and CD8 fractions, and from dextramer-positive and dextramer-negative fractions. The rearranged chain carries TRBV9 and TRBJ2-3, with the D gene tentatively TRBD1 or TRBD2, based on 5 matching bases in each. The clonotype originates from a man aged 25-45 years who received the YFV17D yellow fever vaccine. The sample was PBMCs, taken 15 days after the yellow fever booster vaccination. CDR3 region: CASSVDWGNTDTQYF. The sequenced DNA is TGTGCCAGCAGCGTAGATTGGGGGAACACAGATACGCAGTATTTT.